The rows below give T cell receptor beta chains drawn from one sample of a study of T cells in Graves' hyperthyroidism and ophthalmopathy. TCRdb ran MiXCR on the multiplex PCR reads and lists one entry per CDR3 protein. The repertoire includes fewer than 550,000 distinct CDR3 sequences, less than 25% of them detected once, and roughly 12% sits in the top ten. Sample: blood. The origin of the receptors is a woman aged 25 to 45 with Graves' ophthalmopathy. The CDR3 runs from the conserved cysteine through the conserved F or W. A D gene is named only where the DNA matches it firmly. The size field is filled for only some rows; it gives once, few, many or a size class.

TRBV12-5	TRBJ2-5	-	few	TGTGCTAGTGGTTTGGTACTGACAGGGAGGGCAGAGACCCAGTACTTC	CASGLVLTGRAETQYF
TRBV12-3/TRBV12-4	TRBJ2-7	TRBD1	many	TGTGCCAGCAGATCACAGGGGGTATACGAGCAGTACTTC	CASRSQGVYEQYF
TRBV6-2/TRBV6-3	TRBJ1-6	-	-	TGTGCCAGCAGACGACCCAATTCACCCCTCCACTTT	CASRRPNSPLHF
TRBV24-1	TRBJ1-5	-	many	TGTGCCACCAGTGCAGTGAACCAGCCCCAGCATTTT	CATSAVNQPQHF
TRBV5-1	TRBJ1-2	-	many	TGCGCCAGCAGCTTGGCCGGTGACAACCGCTATGGCTACACCTTC	CASSLAGDNRYGYTF
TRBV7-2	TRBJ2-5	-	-	TGTGCCAGCAGCTTATGGGTCCGCACCGGAGAGACCCAGTACTTC	CASSLWVRTGETQYF
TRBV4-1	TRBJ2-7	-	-	TGCGCCAGCCGCGAATTGGCGCTGAGCTCCTACGAGCAGTACTTC	CASRELALSSYEQYF
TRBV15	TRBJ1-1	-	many	TGTGCCACCAGCAGAGATCAGGGCCAGGGAGCTTTCTTT	CATSRDQGQGAFF
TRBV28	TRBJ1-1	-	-	TGTGCCAGCAGCCCCGGTAGGGATGTAGGGAACACTGAAGCTTTCTTT	CASSPGRDVGNTEAFF
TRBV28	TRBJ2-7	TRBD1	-	TGTGCCAGCAGTACTCGACAGGGGGCGCGTTTAAACGAGCAGTACTTC	CASSTRQGARLNEQYF
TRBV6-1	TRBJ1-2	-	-	TGTGCCAGCAGCCCTGACACACCCGGGAACACCTTC	CASSPDTPGNTF
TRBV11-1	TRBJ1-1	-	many	TGTGCCAGCAGCTTAGCGACAGCCGCGAACCTGAACACTGAAGCTTTCTTT	CASSLATAANLNTEAFF
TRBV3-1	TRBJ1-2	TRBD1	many	TGTGCCAGCAGCCGACAAGGACAGGGGGGCGTCTATGGCTACACCTTC	CASSRQGQGGVYGYTF
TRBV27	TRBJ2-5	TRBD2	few	TGTGCCAGCAGTCTCAAGATGGGGGGGACCCACCAAGAGACCCAGTACTTC	CASSLKMGGTHQETQYF
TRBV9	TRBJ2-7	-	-	TGTGCCAGCAGCGTATACTGCGAGCAGTACTTC	CASSVYCEQYF
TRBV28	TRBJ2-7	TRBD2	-	TGTGCCAGCAGTCGGACTAGCGGAGACTACGAGCAGTACTTC	CASSRTSGDYEQYF
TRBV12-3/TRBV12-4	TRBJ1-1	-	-	TGTGCCAGCAGTTTCGGCACAGCACCTCTTCGGGAAGCTTTCTTT	CASSFGTAPLREAFF
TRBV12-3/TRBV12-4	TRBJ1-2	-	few	TGTGCCAGCAGTTTAGTAGGCCAGGCCTATGGCTACACCTTC	CASSLVGQAYGYTF
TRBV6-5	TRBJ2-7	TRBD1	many	TGTGCCAGCAGTTACTCGGGACAGGGGTACAACGAGCAGTACTTC	CASSYSGQGYNEQYF
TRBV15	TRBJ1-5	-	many	TGTGCCACCAGCAGAGCTGTAGATCAGCCCCAGCATTTT	CATSRAVDQPQHF
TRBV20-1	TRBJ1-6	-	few	TGCAGTGCTAGAGTCGGGGGGAATTCACCCCTCCACTTT	CSARVGGNSPLHF
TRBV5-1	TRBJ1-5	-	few	TGCGCCAGCAGCTTGGGGTCAGGGCATCAGCCCCAGCATTTT	CASSLGSGHQPQHF
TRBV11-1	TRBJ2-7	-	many	TGTGCCAGCAGCTTAGATGTTGGGTTCTCCTACGAGCAGTACTTC	CASSLDVGFSYEQYF
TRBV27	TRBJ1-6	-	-	TGTGCCAGCAGCTCAATACCCGTCTATAATTCACCCCTCCACTTT	CASSSIPVYNSPLHF
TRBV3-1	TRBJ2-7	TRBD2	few	TGTGCCAGCAGCCATCTCGGGACTAGCGGTGAGCAGTACTTC	CASSHLGTSGEQYF
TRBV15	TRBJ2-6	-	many	TGTGCCACCAGCAGAGGTTGGGGGGCCAACGTCCTGACTTTC	CATSRGWGANVLTF
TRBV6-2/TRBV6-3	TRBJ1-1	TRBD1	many	TGTGCCAGCCAAAGACAGGGGAACACTGAAGCTTTCTTT	CASQRQGNTEAFF
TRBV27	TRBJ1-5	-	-	TGTGCCAGCAGTTTAAGCCCTTTTCAGCCCCAGCATTTT	CASSLSPFQPQHF
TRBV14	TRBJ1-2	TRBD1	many	TGTGCCAGCAGCCTCAGGACAGGGTATGTCTACACCTTC	CASSLRTGYVYTF
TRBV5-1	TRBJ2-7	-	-	TGCGCCAGCAGCCAAGAAGGGCAGGGGGAGGGAGAGCAGTACTTC	CASSQEGQGEGEQYF
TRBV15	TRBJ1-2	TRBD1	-	TGTGCCACCAGCAGAGCCGGGACAGGGAGCTATGGCTACACCTTC	CATSRAGTGSYGYTF
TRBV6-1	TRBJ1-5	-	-	TGTGCCAGCAGTGAAAGGAGGGTTAATCAGCCCCAGCATTTT	CASSERRVNQPQHF
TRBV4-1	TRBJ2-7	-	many	TGCGCCAGCAGCCTCGGGAGCCCCTACGAGCAGTACTTC	CASSLGSPYEQYF
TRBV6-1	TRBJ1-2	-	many	TGTGCCAGCAAGTCGAGAGGCTGGGTGTATGGCTACACCTTC	CASKSRGWVYGYTF
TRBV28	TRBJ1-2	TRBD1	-	TGTGCCAGCAGCAACCGACAGGGGTACTATGGCTACACCTTC	CASSNRQGYYGYTF
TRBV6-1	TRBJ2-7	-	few	TGTGCCAGCAGAACCAGGGCCAACCCTGGGGAGCAGTACTTC	CASRTRANPGEQYF
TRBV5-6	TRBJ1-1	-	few	TGTGCCAGCAGCTTGGTACCGGGTGGGGACACTGAAGCTTTCTTT	CASSLVPGGDTEAFF
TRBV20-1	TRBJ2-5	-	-	TGCAGTGCTAGTTCGGGTCCCCAAGAGACCCAGTACTTC	CSASSGPQETQYF
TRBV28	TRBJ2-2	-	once	TGTGCCAGCCAAGACATGAACACCGGGGAGCTGTTTTTT	CASQDMNTGELFF
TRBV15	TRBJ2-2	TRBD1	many	TGTGCCACCAGCAGAGAGACAGGGTCCGGGGAGCTGTTTTTT	CATSRETGSGELFF
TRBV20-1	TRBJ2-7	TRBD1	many	TGCAGCGCGGAGACAGGGTCCTCCTACGAGCAGTACTTC	CSAETGSSYEQYF
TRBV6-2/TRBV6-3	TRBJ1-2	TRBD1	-	TGTGCCAGCAGCCGCGGACAGGTCGGAGGCACCTTC	CASSRGQVGGTF
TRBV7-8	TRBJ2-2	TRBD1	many	TGTGCCAGCAGCTCCGGACAGGGAGTCGGGGAGCTGTTTTTT	CASSSGQGVGELFF
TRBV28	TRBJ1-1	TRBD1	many	TGTGCCAGCAGTTTATCTGGACAGGATGCTTTCTTT	CASSLSGQDAFF
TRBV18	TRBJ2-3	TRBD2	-	TGTGCCAGCTCACCACCGGGGCTAGCGGGGACCACAGATACGCAGTATTTT	CASSPPGLAGTTDTQYF
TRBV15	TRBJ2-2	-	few	TGTGCCACAATAAATCCCCCGAACACCGGGGAGCTGTTTTTT	CATINPPNTGELFF
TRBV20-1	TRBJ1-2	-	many	TGCAGTGCTGGGGAAGGGGTTAACTATGGCTACACCTTC	CSAGEGVNYGYTF
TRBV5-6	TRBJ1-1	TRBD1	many	TGTGCCAGCAGCCAGGGACAGAAAGAAGCTTTCTTT	CASSQGQKEAFF
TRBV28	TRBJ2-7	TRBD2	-	TGTGCCAGCACTGACACGGGACTAGGTAAAGGGTACGAGCAGTACTTC	CASTDTGLGKGYEQYF
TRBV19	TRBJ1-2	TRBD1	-	TGTGCCAGCCAGGGGGGGAACTATGGCTACACCTTC	CASQGGNYGYTF
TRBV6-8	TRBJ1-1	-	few	TGTGCCAGCAGTTCCCCCGGGACACATAACACTGAAGCTTTCTTT	CASSSPGTHNTEAFF
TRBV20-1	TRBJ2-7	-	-	TGCAGTGCTAGAGTTGGGGGGGGCTTATACGAGCAGTACTTC	CSARVGGGLYEQYF
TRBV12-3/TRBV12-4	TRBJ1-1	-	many	TGTGCCAGCAGTGGGAGACTGGACCTTGAAGCTTTCTTT	CASSGRLDLEAFF
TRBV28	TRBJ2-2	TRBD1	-	TGTGCCAGCCTAACCGGGACAGGGATACCAATATCGTACACCGGGGAGCTGTTTTTT	CASLTGTGIPISYTGELFF
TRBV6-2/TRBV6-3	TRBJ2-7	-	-	TGTGCCAGCAGTTTAGGGCAGGTTAGCATCTTCTCCTACGAGCAGTACTTC	CASSLGQVSIFSYEQYF